The 13 T cell receptor beta chains in this list originate from one sample, sequenced in a study of T cells in localized non-small cell lung cancer. The data were produced by immunoSEQ multiplex PCR, yet TCRdb's version contains in-frame clones alone and is incomplete. The table has fewer than 4,500 clones, roughly two fifths seen once. Sequenced here: lung tumor tissue, sampled before any cancer treatment. These receptor sequences come from a male donor aged 60 or over with stage I lung adenocarcinoma.

The chain joins TRBV6-8 to TRBJ2-5, with 14 bases lining up with TRBD2. Unmatched junction bases numbered 6, after V lost 4 bases and J lost 5 bases. Germline V gene data show CDR1 as MNHGY and CDR2 as SAAAGT. CDR3 length: 16 amino acids. This CDR3 reads CASSSGLAGGGETQYF. The CDR3 DNA reads TGTGCCAGCAGTTCTGGACTAGCGGGAGGTGGGGAGACCCAGTACTTC.

The rearrangement joins TRBV9 to TRBJ2-2; D is perhaps TRBD2 (5 bases). Germline V lookup: CDR1 SGDLS, CDR2 YYNGEE. The CDR3 contains 16 residues. With 4 bases removed from V and 1 base from J, the gap between germline ends came to 14 bases. The CDR3: CASSPRGPKNTGELFF. CDR3 DNA: TGTGCCAGCAGCCCCCGAGGGCCGAAGAACACCGGGGAGCTGTTTTTT.

The chain carries TRBV19 and TRBJ2-6; D gene uncertain. Germline CDR1 reads LNHDA; CDR2 reads SQIVND (reference sequence). V was trimmed by 0 bases and J by 3 bases, leaving 6 bases between them. This CDR3 has 15 amino acids. CDR3 DNA sequence: TGTGCCAGTAGTATAGATAGGGATGGGGCCAACGTCCTGACTTTC. Its translation: CASSIDRDGANVLTF.

This sequence joins TRBV7-6 and TRBJ1-4; 11 nucleotides line up with TRBD1. Germline V CDR1 and CDR2: SGHVS, FNYEAQ. Trimming removed 5 bases from V and 5 bases from J; junction bases left unmatched: 4. CDR3 length: 15 residues. The CDR3 nucleotides read TGTGCCAGCAGCCGGACAGGGGGCGCAAATGAAAAACTGTTTTTT. It translates to CASSRTGGANEKLFF.

J is TRBJ2-7 and V is TRBV28; no clear D. The CDR3 contains 12 residues. The V and J ends lost 6 bases and 5 bases respectively, with 11 bases between them. Germline CDR1 reads MDHEN; CDR2 reads SYDVKM. CDR3 bases: TGTGCCAGCAGCCTTCAGCTGAACGAGCAGTACTTC. Translating it yields CASSLQLNEQYF.

V gene TRBV10-3 combines with J gene TRBJ1-5; 7 bases are shared with TRBD1. V was clipped by 11 bases and J by 3 bases; unmatched bases: 7. The length of the CDR3 is 13 residues. The germline gives CDR1 ENHRY, CDR2 SYGVKD. CDR3 sequence reads: CAHGQAINQPQHF. CDR3 DNA: TGTGCCCACGGACAGGCAATCAATCAGCCCCAGCATTTT.

The chain recombines TRBV28 with TRBJ2-1; D is perhaps TRBD2 (5 bases). V lost 2 bases, J lost 14 bases, and 22 bases lay in between. CDR3 length: 15 residues. The germline gives CDR1 MDHEN, CDR2 SYDVKM. This CDR3 reads CASSLGALGVVGEFF. The CDR3 bases are TGTGCCAGCAGTTTAGGAGCACTAGGTGTAGTTGGGGAGTTCTTC.

The DNA for the CDR3 is TGTGCCTGGAGTTTGATTCCCGGGACAGGGGGCACTGAAGCTTTCTTT. The encoded protein is CAWSLIPGTGGTEAFF. The rearrangement links TRBV30 to TRBJ1-1; 11 bases map to TRBD1. Trimming at V came to 2 bases and at J to 4 bases, leaving 9 bases not matched to a gene. This CDR3 is built from 16 residues. Germline V gene sequence: CDR1 GTSNPN, CDR2 SVGIG (reference sequence).

The chain employs TRBV28 and TRBJ2-5, with 11 bases matching TRBD1. This CDR3 contains 15 residues. Germline loops: CDR1 MDHEN, CDR2 SYDVKM. Trimming removed 2 bases from V and 7 bases from J; junction bases left unmatched: 6. DNA of the CDR3: TGTGCCAGCAGTTTAGGAGGACAGGGGGCTTCGACCCAGTACTTC. It translates to CASSLGGQGASTQYF.

The CDR3 sequence is CASSLGLAGLYEQYF. The CDR3 coding sequence is TGTGCCAGCAGCCTGGGACTAGCGGGACTATACGAGCAGTACTTC. The chain joins TRBV14 to TRBJ2-7, with TRBD2 matching 13 bases. The CDR3 has 15 amino acids. Per the germline V gene, CDR1 is SGHDN and CDR2 is FVKESK. The J segment lost 4 bases and the V segment lost 4 bases, leaving 4 bases of the junction unmatched.

The rearrangement joins TRBV19 to TRBJ2-1; 7 nucleotides agree with TRBD1. Germline values: CDR1 LNHDA, CDR2 SQIVND (reference sequence). The junction had 6 bases not matched to a gene; V was cut back by 6 bases and J by 4 bases. CDR3 length equals 14 residues. The CDR3 sequence is CASRPGTEYNEQFF. The DNA of the CDR3 is TGTGCCAGTAGACCCGGGACAGAATACAATGAGCAGTTCTTC.

The CDR3 DNA reads TGTGCCAGCAGTTTTGCACAGGCGAGCACAGATACGCAGTATTTT. Residues: CASSFAQASTDTQYF. The chain uses TRBV28 and TRBJ2-3; a weak D match, TRBD1 (5 bases). V was pared by 3 bases and J by 0 bases, with 10 bases between. Germline assignment: CDR1 MDHEN and CDR2 SYDVKM. CDR3 length: 15 amino acids.

The chain couples TRBV25-1 to TRBJ2-2; D may be TRBD1 (6 bases). This CDR3 has 16 amino acids. The V end was cut by 8 bases, the J end by 7 bases, with 23 bases between. Germline CDR1 and CDR2: MGHDK and SYGVNS. The CDR3 loop reads CASGEWGHASGGELFF. Here the CDR3 DNA reads TGTGCCAGCGGCGAGTGGGGACACGCCTCAGGCGGGGAGCTGTTTTTT.